What follows describes a single TCR beta chain. What it binds is not known. These data come from a study of cytomegalovirus exposure and HLA in healthy donors. Study-level findings and limits: Investigators reported more than 150 TCR beta chains as tied to cytomegalovirus. CMV serostatus stood as the only immune exposure information on hand.

V was clipped by 4 bases and J by 4 bases; unmatched bases: 4. The CDR3 length is 14 residues. Per germline, CDR1 SGHDT and CDR2 YYEEEE. At the time of sampling, donors were nominally healthy, though unrecorded immune exposures were likely. With 60 Vbeta and 13 Jbeta primers, the PCR was carried out. Repertoires were generated with immunoSEQ multiplex PCR, while TCRdb's copy carries only in-frame clones and drops some. The table records about 99,000 clones, around three quarters of them present only once. The genes are TRBV5-6 and TRBJ2-7; 11 bases match TRBD1. The clonotype originates from a male donor in good health and CMV-seropositive. The material sequenced was PBMCs. Here the CDR3 DNA reads TGTGCCAGCAGCCCTGGACAGGGGGCGTACGAGCAGTACTTC. Amino acids: CASSPGQGAYEQYF.